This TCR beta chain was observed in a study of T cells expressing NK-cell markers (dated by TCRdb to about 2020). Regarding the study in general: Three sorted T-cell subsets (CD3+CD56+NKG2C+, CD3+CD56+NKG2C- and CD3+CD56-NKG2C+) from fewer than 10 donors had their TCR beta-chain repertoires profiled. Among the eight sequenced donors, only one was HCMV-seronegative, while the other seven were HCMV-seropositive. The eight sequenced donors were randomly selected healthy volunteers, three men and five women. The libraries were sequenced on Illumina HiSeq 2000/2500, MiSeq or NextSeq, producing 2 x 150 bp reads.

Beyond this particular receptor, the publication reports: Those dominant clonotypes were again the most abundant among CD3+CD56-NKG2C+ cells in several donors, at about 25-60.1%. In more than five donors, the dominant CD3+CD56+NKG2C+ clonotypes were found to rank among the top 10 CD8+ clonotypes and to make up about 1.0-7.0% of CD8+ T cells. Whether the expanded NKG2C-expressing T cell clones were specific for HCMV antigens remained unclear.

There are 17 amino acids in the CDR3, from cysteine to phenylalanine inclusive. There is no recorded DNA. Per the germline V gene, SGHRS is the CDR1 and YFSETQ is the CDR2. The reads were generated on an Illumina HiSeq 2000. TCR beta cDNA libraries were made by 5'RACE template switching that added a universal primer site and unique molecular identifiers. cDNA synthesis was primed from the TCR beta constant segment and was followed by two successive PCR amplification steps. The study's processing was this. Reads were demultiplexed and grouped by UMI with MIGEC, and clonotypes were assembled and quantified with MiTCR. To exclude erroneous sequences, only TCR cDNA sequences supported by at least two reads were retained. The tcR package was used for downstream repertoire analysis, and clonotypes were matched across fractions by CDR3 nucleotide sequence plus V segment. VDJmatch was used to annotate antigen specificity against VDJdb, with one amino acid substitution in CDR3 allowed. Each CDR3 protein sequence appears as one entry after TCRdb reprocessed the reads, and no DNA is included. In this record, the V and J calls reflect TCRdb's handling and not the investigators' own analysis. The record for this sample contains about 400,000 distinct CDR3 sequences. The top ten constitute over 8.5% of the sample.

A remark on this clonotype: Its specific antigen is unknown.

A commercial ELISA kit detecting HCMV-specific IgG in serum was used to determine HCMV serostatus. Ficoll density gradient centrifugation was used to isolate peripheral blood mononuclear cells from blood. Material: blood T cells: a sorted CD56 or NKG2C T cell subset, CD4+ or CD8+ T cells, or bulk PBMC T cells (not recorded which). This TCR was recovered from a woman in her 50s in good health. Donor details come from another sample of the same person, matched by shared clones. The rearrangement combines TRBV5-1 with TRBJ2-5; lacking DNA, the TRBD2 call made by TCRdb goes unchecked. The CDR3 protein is CASSSGVYPSGKETQYF.